The 29 T cell receptor beta chains in this list originate from one sample, sequenced in a study of cytomegalovirus exposure and HLA in healthy donors. PCR was performed using 60 Vbeta and 13 Jbeta primers. Using immunoSEQ multiplex PCR, the repertoire was profiled, and TCRdb retains in-frame clones only, with some absent. Here the sample spans 150,000 to 200,000 clones, roughly 12% being singletons. The sample taken for sequencing was PBMCs. These receptors were taken from a man aged 50-59 years in good health and CMV-seropositive.

This sequence joins TRBV12-5 and TRBJ2-2; 7 bases line up with TRBD1. CDR3 length: 14 amino acids. The trim removed 6 bases at V and 4 bases at J, leaving 5 bases unmatched. Germline V lookup: CDR1 LGHNT, CDR2 FRNRAP. CDR3 amino acids: CASGLGGPTGELFF. In DNA form, the CDR3 reads TGTGCTAGTGGCCTAGGGGGCCCCACCGGGGAGCTGTTTTTT.

This clone has only a few counts. The chain links TRBV4-3 to TRBJ2-5; TRBD2 matches at 10 bases. There are 20 residues in the CDR3. CDR1 LGHNA and CDR2 YSLEER come from the germline V gene. The ends lost 0 bases at V and 0 bases at J; junction bases unmatched: 13. CDR3 region: CASSQDGASGGARYQETQYF. CDR3 nucleotides: TGCGCCAGCAGCCAAGATGGGGCTAGCGGGGGTGCTCGTTACCAAGAGACCCAGTACTTC.

The CDR3 DNA is TGTGCCAGCAGTTACCGGACTAGCGGGACGCGCACAGATACGCAGTATTTT. Translated: CASSYRTSGTRTDTQYF. This rearrangement joins TRBV27 to TRBJ2-3, with TRBD2 identical over 12 bases. The germline V gene encodes CDR1 MNHEY and CDR2 SMNVEV (reference sequence). The CDR3 is made up of 17 amino acids. The V gene end was trimmed by 4 bases and the J gene end by 1 base; junction bases not matched to a gene: 6.

The table lists this clone with a few counts. V gene TRBV28 combines with J gene TRBJ1-5; D unresolved. V was cut by 5 bases and J by 6 bases, with 14 bases left in between. The germline CDR1 and CDR2 sequences are MDHEN and SYDVKM. CDR3 size: 14 residues. CDR3 nucleotides: TGTGCCAGCAGTATTACAGAGTTCAGTCAGCCCCAGCATTTT. This translates into CASSITEFSQPQHF.

This clone turned up a few times. V gene TRBV2 combines with J gene TRBJ2-7; TRBD1 is a possible D gene (6 bases). Per the germline V gene, CDR1 is SNHLY and CDR2 is FYNNEI. This CDR3 region has 13 residues. Trimming took off 6 bases at V and 1 base at J, with 10 bases between the two ends. CDR3: CASRSDSSYEQYF. The CDR3 DNA follows: TGTGCCAGCAGATCGGACAGTTCCTACGAGCAGTACTTC. Variable domain in full (rest from reference TRBV2 and TRBJ2-7): EPEVTQTPSHQVTQMGQEVILRCVPISNHLYFYWYRQILGQKVEFLVSFYNNEISEKSEIFDDQFSVERPDGSNFTLKIRSTKLEDSAMYFCASRSDSSYEQYFGPGTRLTVT.

This rearrangement joins TRBV6-5 to TRBJ2-3; 7 bases fit TRBD1. The CDR3 extends over 15 amino acids. Germline V gene lookup returns CDR1 MNHEY and CDR2 SVGAGI. The trim removed 8 bases at V and 0 bases at J, leaving 8 bases unmatched. The CDR3 DNA reads as TGTGCCAGCTCTCCCCGGGACAGTAGCACAGATACGCAGTATTTT. Amino acid sequence: CASSPRDSSTDTQYF.

The V gene is TRBV11-2, the J gene TRBJ2-5, with 16 positions matching TRBD2. The CDR3 extends over 16 amino acids. V trimming: 6 bases; J trimming: 5 bases; junction bases outside the gene matches: 6. Germline CDR1 is SGHAT and CDR2 is FQNNGV. CDR3 amino acids: CASRKGLAGGLETQYF. CDR3 DNA sequence: TGTGCCAGCAGGAAGGGACTAGCGGGGGGGCTGGAGACCCAGTACTTC. The complete variable domain, with remaining parts taken from reference TRBV11-2 and TRBJ2-5, reads EAGVAQSPRYKIIEKRQSVAFWCNPISGHATLYWYQQILGQGPKLLIQFQNNGVVDDSQLPKDRFSAERLKGVDSTLKIQPAKLEDSAVYLCASRKGLAGGLETQYFGPGTRLLVL.

This sequence joins TRBV6-5 and TRBJ1-3; perhaps TRBD1 as D (5 bases). The CDR3 runs to 13 residues. Trimming left V 2 bases short and J 8 bases short, with 10 bases between. Germline values: CDR1 MNHEY, CDR2 SVGAGI. The CDR3 region is CASSYRPGDTIYF. CDR3 coding DNA: TGTGCCAGCAGTTACAGGCCGGGGGACACCATATATTTT.

J is TRBJ2-5 and V is TRBV7-9; TRBD2 is a possible D gene (6 bases). Trimming took off 3 bases at V and 6 bases at J, with 8 bases between the two ends. The CDR3 spans 12 residues. Germline CDR1 SEHNR, CDR2 FQNEAQ (reference sequence). The CDR3 loop is CASSLGGKTQYF. Here the CDR3 DNA reads TGTGCCAGCAGCTTGGGGGGTAAGACCCAGTACTTC.

This clone has only a few counts. The rearrangement links TRBV7-6 to TRBJ2-5, with 9 bases aligning to TRBD1. After removal of 5 bases from V and 1 base from J, the junction contained 5 bases not matched to a gene. The CDR3 runs to 15 residues. The germline CDR1 and CDR2 sequences are SGHVS and FNYEAQ. The CDR3 loop is CASSIRDRAQETQYF. For the CDR3, the DNA is TGTGCCAGCAGCATCCGGGACAGGGCCCAAGAGACCCAGTACTTC.

The chain employs TRBV10-3 and TRBJ2-2, with TRBD1 as a possible D gene (6 bases). Between the trimmed V and J ends, which lost 7 bases and 2 bases, there was a span of 11 bases. The CDR3 has 14 amino acids. Germline V gene sequence: CDR1 ENHRY, CDR2 SYGVKD. For the CDR3, the DNA is TGTGCCATCAAACCAGGGGCCAACACCGGGGAGCTGTTTTTT. It yields the protein CAIKPGANTGELFF.

The rearrangement uses TRBV2 and TRBJ2-3; TRBD1 aligns across 7 bases. Germline V gene sequence: CDR1 SNHLY, CDR2 FYNNEI. The CDR3 extends over 14 amino acids. Trimming cost V 6 bases and J 8 bases; bases outside gene matches: 11. In DNA form, the CDR3 reads TGTGCCAGCAGAGCCCACCAAGGGGGCCCTACGCAGTATTTT. This codes for CASRAHQGGPTQYF.

CDR3 nucleotide sequence: TGTGCCATTACAGGGTCCTTGAATTCACCCCTCCACTTT. Translated, it gives CAITGSLNSPLHF. The chain links TRBV28 to TRBJ1-6; tentative D call: TRBD1 (6 bases). V lost 10 bases and J 7 bases, leaving 14 bases between the germline ends. Germline assignment: CDR1 MDHEN and CDR2 SYDVKM. The CDR3 has 13 amino acids.

This clone has just a few counts. J is TRBJ2-7 and V is TRBV2; 9 bases align to TRBD1. Unmatched junction bases numbered 5, after V lost 0 bases and J lost 5 bases. The germline V gene has CDR1 SNHLY and CDR2 FYNNEI. The CDR3 extends over 15 amino acids. The CDR3 region is CASSEAGTGKDEQYF. DNA of the CDR3: TGTGCCAGCAGTGAAGCGGGGACAGGGAAAGACGAGCAGTACTTC.

This sequence joins TRBV6-5 and TRBJ2-1; a possible D gene is TRBD1 (5 bases). The ends were cut back, 6 bases at V and 6 bases at J, with 18 bases in the middle. The CDR3 totals 15 residues. In germline, CDR1 is MNHEY, CDR2 SVGAGI. In nucleotides, the CDR3 is TGTGCCAGCAGCCAGGGTGCCCGAAGGATCAATGAGCAGTTCTTC. Its translation: CASSQGARRINEQFF.

There are a few counts of this clone. J is TRBJ2-2 and V is TRBV5-1; TRBD1 matches 10 bases. This CDR3 comprises 18 residues. The germline CDR1 and CDR2 sequences are SGHRS and YFSETQ. The junction had 14 bases not matched to a gene; V was cut back by 4 bases and J by 5 bases. CDR3 region: CASSTSRTGGTLTGELFF. CDR3 sequence (DNA): TGCGCCAGCAGCACGAGCCGGACAGGGGGAACTTTAACCGGGGAGCTGTTTTTT.

In this sample, this clone turned up a few times. The chain employs TRBV5-1 and TRBJ2-5, with 15 bases lining up with TRBD2. This CDR3 comprises 16 residues. Per germline, CDR1 SGHRS and CDR2 YFSETQ. V shed 4 bases, J shed 4 bases, and the junction held 5 bases outside the gene matches. CDR3 bases: TGCGCCAGCAGCGCCGGACTAGCGGGGGGGATAGAGACCCAGTACTTC. This translates into CASSAGLAGGIETQYF.

This sequence joins TRBV5-1 and TRBJ2-3; 15 positions agree with TRBD2. V shed 3 bases, J shed 11 bases, and the junction held 7 bases outside the gene matches. The CDR3 consists of 15 residues. The germline gives CDR1 SGHRS, CDR2 YFSETQ. The CDR3 DNA is TGCGCCAGCAGCTCTGGACTAGCGGGGGGGTTTGGGCAGTATTTT. Translation: CASSSGLAGGFGQYF.

This chain joins TRBV9 and TRBJ2-1, with D unresolved. The CDR3 loop spans 13 amino acids. Trimming stripped 0 bases from V and 5 bases from J, with 6 bases between. Germline V gene lookup returns CDR1 SGDLS and CDR2 YYNGEE. CDR3 sequence: CASSVEQHNEQFF. CDR3 bases: TGTGCCAGCAGCGTAGAACAGCACAATGAGCAGTTCTTC.

This clone was detected a few times. The rearrangement joins TRBV29-1 to TRBJ1-2; D possibly corresponds to TRBD1 (6 bases). Germline CDR1 reads SQVTM; CDR2 reads ANQGSEA. The V end was cut by 4 bases, the J end by 8 bases, with 14 bases between. This CDR3 is 12 amino acids long. The CDR3 spells CSVVTGMGGYTF. The CDR3 DNA reads TGCAGCGTTGTTACAGGGATGGGCGGCTACACCTTC.

Concerning this clone: The same CDR3 also results from other DNA sequences found in this sample. The chain is built from TRBV4-3 and TRBJ2-2; 11 bases are shared with TRBD2. In germline, CDR1 is LGHNA, CDR2 YSLEER. The CDR3 has 15 amino acids. After removal of 2 bases from V and 4 bases from J, the junction contained 0 bases not matched to a gene. The CDR3 sequence is CASSQLAGGTGELFF. The CDR3 DNA reads as TGCGCCAGCAGCCAACTAGCGGGGGGCACCGGGGAGCTGTTTTTT.

This chain connects TRBV2 to TRBJ1-2; D uncertain. In germline, CDR1 is SNHLY, CDR2 FYNNEI. This CDR3 has 11 amino acids. V lost 5 bases, J lost 7 bases, and 8 bases lay in between. As DNA, the CDR3 is TGTGCCAGCAGTCCTTTCCGTGGCTACACCTTC. Amino acid sequence: CASSPFRGYTF.

This clone was detected only a few times. The chain combines TRBV28 with TRBJ1-2, with TRBD1 matching over 10 bases. This CDR3 contains 17 residues. Germline V CDR1 and CDR2: MDHEN, SYDVKM. The V segment lost 6 bases and the J segment 9 bases; nucleotides outside the gene matches: 19. Here the CDR3 reads CASSFGQGVGVGSSYTF. Here the CDR3 DNA reads TGTGCCAGCAGCTTCGGACAGGGGGTCGGCGTTGGGTCTAGCTACACCTTC.

This clone was found a few times. This chain joins TRBV7-3 and TRBJ1-1; D perhaps matches TRBD1 (6 bases). V lost 5 bases to trimming and J lost 2 bases, with 15 bases between them. Germline V lookup: CDR1 SGHTA, CDR2 FQGTGA. The CDR3 loop spans 15 amino acids. CDR3 loop: CASSDKGHVNTEAFF. CDR3 sequence (DNA): TGTGCCAGCAGCGATAAGGGACACGTCAACACTGAAGCTTTCTTT.

The rearrangement joins TRBV28 to TRBJ2-5, with 8 nucleotides matching TRBD1. Germline lookup yields CDR1 MDHEN and CDR2 SYDVKM. J lost 3 bases, V lost 10 bases, and 19 bases had no gene match. The CDR3 totals 17 residues. The CDR3 coding sequence is TGTGCCACCCTCGGGACAGGCCTTAAGACGGGAGAAGAGACCCAGTACTTC. Translation: CATLGTGLKTGEETQYF.

The chain is built from TRBV12-5 and TRBJ1-1; possibly TRBD1 for D (5 bases). The germline V and J ends were trimmed by 9 bases and 1 base, with 15 bases remaining between them. Germline V gives CDR1 LGHNT, CDR2 FRNRAP. This CDR3 contains 14 residues. Written as DNA, the CDR3 is TGTGCTAGCGCTCCGACAGCGACGAACACTGAAGCTTTCTTT. Its protein product is CASAPTATNTEAFF. The full variable domain, its missing parts supplied by reference TRBV12-5 and TRBJ1-1, is DARVTQTPRHKVTEMGQEVTMRCQPILGHNTVFWYRQTMMQGLELLAYFRNRAPLDDSGMPKDRFSAEMPDATLATLKIQPSEPRDSAVYFCASAPTATNTEAFFGQGTRLTVV.

In its sample, this clone was seen a few times. The chain couples TRBV7-2 to TRBJ2-7; the match to TRBD2 covers 12 bases. Germline CDR1 is SGHTA and CDR2 is FQGNSA. The J segment lost 1 base and the V segment lost 5 bases, leaving 12 bases of the junction unmatched. The CDR3 is made up of 18 amino acids. CDR3 nucleotides: TGTGCCAGCAGCCTAACGGCCGGGCTAGCGGGGGGGTCCTACGAGCAGTACTTC. It encodes CASSLTAGLAGGSYEQYF.

This clone was picked up a small number of times. The chain couples TRBV30 to TRBJ2-7; D unresolved. The V gene lost 4 bases and the J gene lost 1 base, with 11 bases spanning the gap. This CDR3 region has 13 residues. Per the germline V gene, CDR1 is GTSNPN and CDR2 is SVGIG (reference sequence). The CDR3 coding sequence is TGTGCCTGGATGTCCAGGAATTCCTACGAGCAGTACTTC. Translated: CAWMSRNSYEQYF.

The CDR3 loop is CASRIDGDYGYTF. CDR3 sequence (DNA): TGCGCCAGCCGAATTGACGGGGACTATGGCTACACCTTC. This chain links TRBV5-1 with TRBJ1-2; no clear D gene. From germline, CDR1 is SGHRS and CDR2 YFSETQ. Trimming shortened V by 7 bases and J by 3 bases, and 13 bases separated the two germline ends. This CDR3 is built from 13 residues.